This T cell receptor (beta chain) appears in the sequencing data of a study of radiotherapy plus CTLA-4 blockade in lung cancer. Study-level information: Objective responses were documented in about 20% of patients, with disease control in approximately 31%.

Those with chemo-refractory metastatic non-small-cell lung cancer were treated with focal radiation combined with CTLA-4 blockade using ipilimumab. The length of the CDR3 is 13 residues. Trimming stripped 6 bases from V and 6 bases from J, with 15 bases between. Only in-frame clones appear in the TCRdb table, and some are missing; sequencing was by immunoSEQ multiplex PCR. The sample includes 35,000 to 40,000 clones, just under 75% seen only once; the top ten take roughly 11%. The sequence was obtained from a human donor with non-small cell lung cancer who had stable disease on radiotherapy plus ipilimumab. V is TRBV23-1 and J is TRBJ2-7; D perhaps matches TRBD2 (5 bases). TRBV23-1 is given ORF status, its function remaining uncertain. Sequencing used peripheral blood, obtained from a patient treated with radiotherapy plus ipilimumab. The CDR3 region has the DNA TGCGCCAGCAGACGACCGGCCGGAGGCGAGCAGTACTTC. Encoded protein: CASRRPAGGEQYF.